The 16 T cell receptor beta chains reported below all come from one sample, sequenced in a study of T cell responses to AZD1222 COVID-19 vaccine (dated by TCRdb to about 2021). The time point label here, explained by the study, means: baseline before first vaccination. The library was generated by the immunoSEQ multiplex PCR assay. Not all clones reach the TCRdb copy of this immuneACCESS table, which keeps in-frame sequences only. Checked studies attribute under half of the gap to unresolved V genes and leave the rest unexplained. This sample gives 160,000 or so clones in total; around nine tenths of them show up just once. The top ten constitute less than 6.5% of the sample. This specimen consisted of peripheral blood, obtained on day 0 of AZD1222 vaccination. The receptors come from an adult in good health.

The chain combines TRBV7-7 with TRBJ2-3; D call uncertain. The CDR3 covers 11 residues. Germline lookup yields CDR1 SSHAT and CDR2 FNYEAQ (reference sequence). The CDR3 here is CAKAQSDTQYF. The CDR3 bases are TGTGCTAAGGCTCAATCCGATACGCAGTATTTT.

The sample holds one count of this clone. CDR3 residues: CASSQDTNNSPLHF. The CDR3 bases are TGCGCCAGCAGCCAGGACACCAATAATTCACCCCTCCACTTT. The chain links TRBV4-3 to TRBJ1-6; D may be TRBD1 (5 bases). Trimming took off 3 bases at V and 5 bases at J, with 8 bases between the two ends. This CDR3 contains 14 residues. CDR1 and CDR2 (germline): LGHNA, YSLEER.

The V and J genes are TRBV27 and TRBJ1-5; D gene uncertain. V gave up 6 bases and J gave up 3 bases, with 3 bases separating them. There are 11 residues in the CDR3. Looked up from germline, CDR1 is MNHEY and CDR2 is SMNVEV (reference sequence). This CDR3 reads CASSLNQPQHF. In nucleotides, the CDR3 is TGTGCCAGCAGCCTCAATCAGCCCCAGCATTTT.

J is TRBJ1-1 and V is TRBV7-9; D may be TRBD1 (5 bases). Trimming stripped 5 bases from V and 1 base from J, with 14 bases between. This CDR3 is 15 amino acids long. Germline values: CDR1 SEHNR, CDR2 FQNEAQ (reference sequence). The CDR3 region is CASSPFRGENTEAFF. Here the CDR3 DNA reads TGTGCCAGCAGCCCCTTCCGGGGGGAGAACACTGAAGCTTTCTTT.

This chain joins TRBV6-2 or TRBV6-3 and TRBJ1-5, with 7 bases that match TRBD1. The CDR3 loop spans 12 amino acids. J was trimmed by 9 bases and V by 6 bases; bases with no gene match: 5. Germline V gene data show CDR1 as MNHEY and CDR2 as SVGEGT. The CDR3 protein is CASSSGTVPQHF. The DNA of the CDR3 is TGTGCCAGCAGCTCCGGGACAGTGCCCCAGCATTTT.

V usage is TRBV6-5 and J usage is TRBJ2-3, with D unclear. The CDR3 totals 12 residues. The V end lost 7 bases, the J end lost 2 bases, and 7 bases lay between the germline ends. Germline CDR1 is MNHEY and CDR2 is SVGAGI. The chain's CDR3 is CASTGDTDTQYF. The CDR3 DNA follows: TGTGCCAGCACGGGCGACACAGATACGCAGTATTTT.

This chain links TRBV3-1 (or the pseudogene TRBV3-2) with TRBJ1-6, with 7 positions matching TRBD1. Germline CDR1 and CDR2: LGHDT and YNNKEL (reference sequence). This CDR3 is 17 amino acids long. V shed 4 bases and J 3 bases; nucleotides not matched to a gene: 9. CDR3 sequence reads: CASSPTRQGLYNSPLHF. The CDR3 DNA reads as TGTGCCAGCAGCCCGACGAGACAGGGACTCTATAATTCACCCCTCCACTTT.

V usage is TRBV19 and J usage is TRBJ2-3; no definite D call. CDR1 and CDR2 from the germline V gene are LNHDA and SQIVND (reference sequence). Trimming pared 7 bases from V and 4 bases from J, leaving 9 bases between. This CDR3 is 12 amino acids long. CDR3 nucleotide sequence: TGTGCCAGTATCGACCGGGCAGATACGCAGTATTTT. Amino acid sequence: CASIDRADTQYF. The whole variable domain, remainder taken from reference TRBV19 and TRBJ2-3, is DGGITQSPKYLFRKEGQNVTLSCEQNLNHDAMYWYRQDPGQGLRLIYYSQIVNDFQKGDIAEGYSVSREKKESFPLTVTSAQKNPTAFYLCASIDRADTQYFGPGTRLTVL.

This chain connects TRBV28 to TRBJ2-1; D unresolved. The CDR3 has 17 residues. Germline CDR1 MDHEN, CDR2 SYDVKM. Trimming shortened V by 2 bases and J by 5 bases, and 19 bases separated the two germline ends. The CDR3 DNA reads as TGTGCCAGCAGTTTAACCGGAGACGGCCATATTGACAATGAGCAGTTCTTC. Translated, it gives CASSLTGDGHIDNEQFF.

This chain uses TRBV28 with TRBJ1-4; 7 bases fit TRBD1. V was clipped by 5 bases and J by 4 bases; unmatched bases: 7. Germline CDR1 and CDR2: MDHEN and SYDVKM. This CDR3 region has 15 residues. The CDR3 region is CASSTGTALNEKLFF. The CDR3 nucleotides read TGTGCCAGCAGTACCGGGACAGCCCTTAATGAAAAACTGTTTTTT.

The chain combines TRBV2 with TRBJ1-5, with a weak D call TRBD1 (6 bases). The CDR3 is 14 residues long. The V gene's germline CDR1 is SNHLY and CDR2 FYNNEI. V dropped 4 bases and J dropped 3 bases, with 10 bases sitting between them. The CDR3 is CASSAQGINQPQHF. As DNA, the CDR3 is TGTGCCAGCAGTGCCCAGGGGATCAATCAGCCCCAGCATTTT.

The chain recombines TRBV19 with TRBJ1-6; no clear D gene. CDR1 and CDR2 from the germline V gene are LNHDA and SQIVND (reference sequence). Trimming removed 4 bases from V and 6 bases from J, with 4 bases in between. The CDR3 consists of 12 residues. The CDR3 DNA reads TGTGCCAGTAGTAGGGTTAATTCACCCCTCCACTTT. As protein: CASSRVNSPLHF.

The rearrangement links TRBV4-2 to TRBJ2-5, with D maybe TRBD2 (6 bases). CDR1 is LGHNA and CDR2 is YNFKEQ in the germline V gene. The CDR3 is 19 residues long. V was pared by 0 bases and J by 5 bases, with 25 bases between. CDR3 bases: TGTGCCAGCAGCCAAGATCGTGGGCAGGGAGGAAATGGTTTGGAGACCCAGTACTTC. This translates into CASSQDRGQGGNGLETQYF.

The genes are TRBV5-5 and TRBJ1-2, with D unclear. This CDR3 contains 16 residues. V lost 1 base and J 0 bases, leaving 13 bases between the germline ends. Germline values: CDR1 SGHKS, CDR2 YYEKEE (reference sequence). The CDR3 sequence: CASSLTVRTSNYGYTF. The CDR3 DNA reads as TGTGCCAGCAGCTTGACTGTGAGAACTTCTAACTATGGCTACACCTTC. Together with reference TRBV5-5 and TRBJ1-2, the CDR3 gives the full variable domain: DAGVTQSPTHLIKTRGQQVTLRCSPISGHKSVSWYQQVLGQGPQFIFQYYEKEERGRGNFPDRFSARQFPNYSSELNVNALLLGDSALYLCASSLTVRTSNYGYTFGSGTRLTVV.

The CDR3 loop is CASSLLGSLNTEAFF. The CDR3 coding sequence is TGTGCCAGCAGCTTGTTGGGCAGCCTAAACACTGAAGCTTTCTTT. The chain couples TRBV5-4 to TRBJ1-1; no reliable D call. CDR3 size: 15 residues. Germline V gene lookup returns CDR1 SGHNT and CDR2 YYREEE (reference sequence). Between the trimmed V and J ends, which lost 1 base and 2 bases, there was a span of 12 bases.

As concerns this clone: Other DNA sequences in this specimen translate into the identical CDR3. This sequence joins TRBV3-1 (or the pseudogene TRBV3-2) and TRBJ1-3; no firm D call. The V end was cut by 0 bases, the J end by 2 bases, with 8 bases between. The CDR3 covers 15 residues. Germline CDR1 reads LGHDT; CDR2 reads YNNKEL (reference sequence). DNA of the CDR3: TGTGCCAGCAGCCAAGATGGAAGGGCTGGAAACACCATATATTTT. Amino acid sequence: CASSQDGRAGNTIYF.